The 19 T cell receptor beta chains in this list originate from one sample, sequenced in a study of response to subunit inactivated influenza vaccine. TCRdb reanalysed the RT-PCR reads using MiXCR and keeps one entry per CDR3 protein. The sample includes about 780,000 distinct CDR3 sequences, approximately 17% of them seen just once. The source material was PBMCs from blood, sampled more than 4 days after vaccination. The receptors shown here come from a man in his fifties or sixties who received an inactivated influenza vaccine.

As DNA, the CDR3 is TGTGCCAGCAGCCGACGGCTATCCTACGAGCAGTACTTC. Translation: CASSRRLSYEQYF. The chain couples TRBV28 to TRBJ2-7; no definite D call. The CDR3 covers 13 residues. Looked up from germline, CDR1 is MDHEN and CDR2 is SYDVKM. The germline V and J ends were trimmed by 6 bases and 1 base, with 10 bases remaining between them.

V is TRBV7-9 and J is TRBJ2-7; D possibly uses TRBD1 or TRBD2 (5 bases each). The CDR3 spans 16 residues. CDR1 is SEHNR and CDR2 is FQNEAQ in the germline V gene (reference sequence). V lost 5 bases and J 7 bases, leaving 24 bases between the germline ends. CDR3: CASSARGVGEGKEQYF. Here the CDR3 DNA reads TGTGCCAGCAGCGCACGAGGGGTGGGAGAGGGAAAAGAGCAGTACTTC.

This clonotype was recorded a few times. The chain recombines TRBV20-1 with TRBJ2-4; 11 bases line up with TRBD2. V trimming: 4 bases; J trimming: 11 bases; junction bases outside the gene matches: 10. Germline CDR1 and CDR2: DFQATT and SNEGSKA (reference sequence). This CDR3 has 14 amino acids. The CDR3 protein is CSATIAGGPYVQYF. For the CDR3, the DNA is TGCAGTGCTACGATAGCGGGAGGGCCGTACGTTCAGTACTTC.

This clonotype has a count of ten or more. The rearrangement joins TRBV12-3 or TRBV12-4 to TRBJ2-1; D gene ambiguous. CDR3 length: 14 amino acids. Trimming stripped 2 bases from V and 6 bases from J, with 11 bases between. CDR3 in DNA: TGTGCCAGCAGTTTACTCTCTACAGCCAATGAGCAGTTCTTC. It codes for CASSLLSTANEQFF.

The chain employs TRBV4-3 and TRBJ2-5; 7 nucleotides align to TRBD2. CDR1 and CDR2 (germline): LGHNA, YSLEER. V lost 0 bases and J lost 4; bases outside the gene matches: 5. The CDR3 loop spans 15 amino acids. CDR3 DNA: TGCGCCAGCAGCCAAGATCCAAGGGAGGGAGAGACCCAGTACTTC. Translating gives CASSQDPREGETQYF.

Here the CDR3 reads CSARDNGQPYGYTF. In DNA, the CDR3 is TGCAGTGCTAGAGATAACGGCCAGCCCTATGGCTACACCTTC. This chain joins TRBV20-1 and TRBJ1-2; D unresolved. Between the trimmed V and J ends, which lost 0 bases and 4 bases, there was a span of 12 bases. CDR3 length: 14 residues. Germline lookup yields CDR1 DFQATT and CDR2 SNEGSKA (reference sequence).

This clonotype was counted only a few times. This rearrangement joins TRBV6-1 to TRBJ2-2; D call uncertain. Per germline, CDR1 MNHNS and CDR2 SASEGT. This CDR3 has 13 amino acids. V lost 6 bases and J 4 bases, leaving 9 bases between the germline ends. CDR3 coding DNA: TGTGCCAGCAGAGCCTACCGCACCGGGGAGCTGTTTTTT. Protein sequence: CASRAYRTGELFF.

The table lists this clonotype with a few counts. The J gene is TRBJ1-1, the V gene TRBV10-2; maybe TRBD1 (5 bases). Germline loops: CDR1 WSHSY, CDR2 SAAADI. The ends were cut back, 1 base at V and 8 bases at J, with 14 bases in the middle. This CDR3 is built from 14 residues. Written as DNA, the CDR3 is TGCGCCAGCAGTGAGTTACAGGCACCGGGGGAAGCTTTCTTT. It yields the protein CASSELQAPGEAFF.

The genes are TRBV20-1 and TRBJ1-1, with D uncertain. The CDR3 is made up of 10 amino acids. V dropped 6 bases and J dropped 5 bases, with 7 bases sitting between them. Germline CDR1 is DFQATT and CDR2 is SNEGSKA (reference sequence). In DNA form, the CDR3 reads TGCAGTGCCGCCGTTACTGAAGCTTTCTTT. This encodes CSAAVTEAFF.

This clonotype occurred a few times. The chain has TRBV5-1 and TRBJ2-2, with a weak D call TRBD1 (6 bases). Trimming took 2 bases from V and 3 from J, leaving 11 bases between them. The germline V gene encodes CDR1 SGHRS and CDR2 YFSETQ. The CDR3 sequence is 15 residues long. Here the CDR3 DNA reads TGCGCCAGCAGCTTATCAGGGGCTTACACCGGGGAGCTGTTTTTT. Translating it yields CASSLSGAYTGELFF.

V gene TRBV6-2 or TRBV6-3 combines with J gene TRBJ2-4, with D perhaps TRBD2 (6 bases). CDR1 MNHEY and CDR2 SVGEGT come from the germline V gene. The CDR3 spans 18 residues. The V and J ends lost 0 bases and 9 bases respectively, with 24 bases between them. In nucleotides, the CDR3 is TGTGCCAGCAGTTACTCCACGCGGGAAGGAGGGGATTTAGGCATTCAGTACTTC. It encodes CASSYSTREGGDLGIQYF.

The table lists this clonotype with a few counts. The chain has TRBV6-2 or TRBV6-3 and TRBJ2-1; 7 bases match TRBD1. The J segment lost 5 bases and the V segment lost 2 bases, leaving 12 bases of the junction unmatched. This CDR3 is built from 17 residues. CDR1 is MNHEY and CDR2 is SVGEGT in the germline V gene. CDR3 region: CASSYPFRDSRHNEQFF. The DNA of the CDR3 is TGTGCCAGCAGTTACCCATTCCGGGACAGCCGGCACAATGAGCAGTTCTTC.

In this sample, this clonotype turned up a few times. J is TRBJ1-6 and V is TRBV11-2; D unclear. V lost 1 base to trimming and J lost 9 bases, with 7 bases between them. Germline CDR1 and CDR2: SGHAT and FQNNGV. The CDR3 runs 13 residues. The CDR3 nucleotides read TGTGCCAGCAGCTTAGGGGAGGCTTCACCCCTCCACTTT. Its translation is CASSLGEASPLHF.

This clonotype was found many times. The gene calls are TRBV4-3 and TRBJ2-1, with D unresolved. V dropped 0 bases and J dropped 1 base, with 1 base sitting between them. CDR1 is LGHNA, CDR2 YSLEER, per germline. This CDR3 region has 13 residues. In nucleotides, the CDR3 is TGCGCCAGCAGCCAAGAATCCTACAATGAGCAGTTCTTC. Its translation is CASSQESYNEQFF.

This clonotype was seen many times. The rearrangement joins TRBV3-1 to TRBJ1-5; the D gene is possibly TRBD1 (6 bases). There are 15 residues in the CDR3. Germline V gives CDR1 LGHDT, CDR2 YNNKEL (reference sequence). Trimming left V 4 bases short and J 2 bases short, with 12 bases between. CDR3 loop: CASSPSQGRNQPQHF. CDR3 nucleotides: TGTGCCAGCAGCCCCTCGCAGGGGCGCAATCAGCCCCAGCATTTT.

This clonotype was recorded many times. The J gene is TRBJ2-2, the V gene TRBV9; D is uncertain. V was cut by 5 bases and J by 6 bases, with 8 bases left in between. This CDR3 has 12 amino acids. The germline V gene has CDR1 SGDLS and CDR2 YYNGEE. For the CDR3, the DNA is TGTGCCAGCAGTGTTGGATCCGGGGAGCTGTTTTTT. This encodes CASSVGSGELFF.

There are a few counts of this clonotype. The chain carries TRBV11-2 and TRBJ2-3, with no clear D. This CDR3 is built from 12 residues. CDR1 is SGHAT, CDR2 FQNNGV, per germline. Trimming shortened V by 2 bases and J by 10 bases, and 10 bases separated the two germline ends. The CDR3: CASSLIPSSQYF. The CDR3 DNA follows: TGTGCCAGCAGCTTAATTCCATCCTCGCAGTATTTT.

This clonotype turned up a few times. The chain is built from TRBV28 and TRBJ1-2; tentatively, D is TRBD1 (5 bases). Germline CDR1 MDHEN, CDR2 SYDVKM. This CDR3 is built from 14 residues. The ends were cut back, 6 bases at V and 4 bases at J, with 15 bases in the middle. CDR3 amino acids: CASRTPTVGYGYTF. CDR3 coding DNA: TGTGCCAGCAGAACACCGACAGTGGGCTATGGCTACACCTTC.

The gene calls are TRBV6-2 or TRBV6-3 and TRBJ2-6; 10 positions agree with TRBD1. The CDR3 has 20 residues. The trim removed 0 bases at V and 0 bases at J, leaving 8 bases unmatched. Germline assignment: CDR1 MNHEY and CDR2 SVGEGT. This chain's CDR3 is CASSYSRDRGHPSGANVLTF. In DNA form, the CDR3 reads TGTGCCAGCAGTTACTCTCGGGACAGGGGCCATCCCTCTGGGGCCAACGTCCTGACTTTC.